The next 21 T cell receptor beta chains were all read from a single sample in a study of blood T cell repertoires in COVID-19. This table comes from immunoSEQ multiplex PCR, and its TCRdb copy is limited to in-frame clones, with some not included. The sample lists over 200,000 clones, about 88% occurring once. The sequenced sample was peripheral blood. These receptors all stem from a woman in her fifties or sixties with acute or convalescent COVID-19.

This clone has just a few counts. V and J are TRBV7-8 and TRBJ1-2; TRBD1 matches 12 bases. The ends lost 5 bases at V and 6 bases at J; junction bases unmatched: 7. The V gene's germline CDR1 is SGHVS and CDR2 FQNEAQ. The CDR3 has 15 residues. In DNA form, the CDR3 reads TGTGCCAGCAGCACAGGGACAGGGGGCGCCCATGGCTACACCTTC. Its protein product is CASSTGTGGAHGYTF.

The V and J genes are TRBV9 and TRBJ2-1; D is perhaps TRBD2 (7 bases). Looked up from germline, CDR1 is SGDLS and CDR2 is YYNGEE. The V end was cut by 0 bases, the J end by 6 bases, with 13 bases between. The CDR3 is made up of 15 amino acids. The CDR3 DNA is TGTGCCAGCAGCGTAGAATATGGGGGGGCCAATGAGCAGTTCTTC. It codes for CASSVEYGGANEQFF.

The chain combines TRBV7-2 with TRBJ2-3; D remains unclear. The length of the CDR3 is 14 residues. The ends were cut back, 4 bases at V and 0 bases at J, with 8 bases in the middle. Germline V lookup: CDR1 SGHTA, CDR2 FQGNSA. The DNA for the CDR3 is TGTGCCAGCAGCTCAGGCGTGAGCACAGATACGCAGTATTTT. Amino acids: CASSSGVSTDTQYF.

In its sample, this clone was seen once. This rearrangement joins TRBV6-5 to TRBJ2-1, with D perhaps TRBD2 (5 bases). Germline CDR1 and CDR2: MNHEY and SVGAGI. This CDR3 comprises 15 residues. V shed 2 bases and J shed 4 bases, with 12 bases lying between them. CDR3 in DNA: TGTGCCAGCAGTTACGGACGGGGTGTGTACAATGAGCAGTTCTTC. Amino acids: CASSYGRGVYNEQFF.

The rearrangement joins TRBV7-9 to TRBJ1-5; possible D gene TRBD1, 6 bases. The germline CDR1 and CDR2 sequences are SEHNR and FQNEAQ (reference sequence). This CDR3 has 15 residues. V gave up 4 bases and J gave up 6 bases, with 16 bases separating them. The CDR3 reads CASSSHGGGRQPQHF. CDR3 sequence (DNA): TGTGCCAGCAGCTCTCACGGGGGGGGCCGTCAGCCCCAGCATTTT.

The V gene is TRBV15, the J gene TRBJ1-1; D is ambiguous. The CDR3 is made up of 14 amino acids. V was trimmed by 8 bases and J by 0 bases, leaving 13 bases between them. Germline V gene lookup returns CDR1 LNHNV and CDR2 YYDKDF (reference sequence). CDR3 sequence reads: CATRQGILNTEAFF. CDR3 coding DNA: TGTGCCACCCGACAAGGCATCTTGAACACTGAAGCTTTCTTT.

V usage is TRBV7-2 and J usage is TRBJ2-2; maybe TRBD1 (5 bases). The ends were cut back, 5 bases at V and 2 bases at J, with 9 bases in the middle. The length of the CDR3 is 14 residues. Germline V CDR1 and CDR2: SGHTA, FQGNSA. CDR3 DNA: TGTGCCAGCAGCACCAGGGAAAACACCGGGGAGCTGTTTTTT. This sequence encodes CASSTRENTGELFF.

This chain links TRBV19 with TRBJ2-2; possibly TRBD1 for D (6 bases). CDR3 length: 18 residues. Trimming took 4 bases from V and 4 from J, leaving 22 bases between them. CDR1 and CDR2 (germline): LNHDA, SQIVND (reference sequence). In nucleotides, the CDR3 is TGTGCCAGTAGTACATACCGGGACATACCTTACTTCACCGGGGAGCTGTTTTTT. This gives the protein CASSTYRDIPYFTGELFF.

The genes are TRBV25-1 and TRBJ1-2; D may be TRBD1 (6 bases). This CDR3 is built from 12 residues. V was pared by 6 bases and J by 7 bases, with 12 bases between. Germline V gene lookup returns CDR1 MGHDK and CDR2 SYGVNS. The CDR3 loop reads CASSTGIGGYTF. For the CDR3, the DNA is TGTGCCAGCAGCACAGGGATTGGTGGCTACACCTTC.

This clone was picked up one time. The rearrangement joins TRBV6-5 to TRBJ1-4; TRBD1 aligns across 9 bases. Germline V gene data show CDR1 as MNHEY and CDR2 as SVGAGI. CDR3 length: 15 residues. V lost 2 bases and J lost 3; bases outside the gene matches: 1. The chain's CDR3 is CASSYGDRANEKLFF. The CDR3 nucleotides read TGTGCCAGCAGTTACGGGGACAGGGCTAATGAAAAACTGTTTTTT.

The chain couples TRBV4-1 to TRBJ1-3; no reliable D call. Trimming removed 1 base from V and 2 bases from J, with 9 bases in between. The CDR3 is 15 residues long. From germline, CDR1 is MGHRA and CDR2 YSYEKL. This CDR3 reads CASSQGSGAGNTIYF. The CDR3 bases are TGCGCCAGCAGCCAAGGGTCCGGGGCTGGAAACACCATATATTTT.

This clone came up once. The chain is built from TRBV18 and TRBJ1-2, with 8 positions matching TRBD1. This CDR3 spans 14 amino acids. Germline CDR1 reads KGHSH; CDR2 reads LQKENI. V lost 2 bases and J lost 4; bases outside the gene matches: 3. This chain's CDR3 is CASSPDRGGYGYTF. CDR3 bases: TGTGCCAGCTCACCAGACAGGGGTGGCTATGGCTACACCTTC. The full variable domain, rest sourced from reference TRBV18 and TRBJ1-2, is NAGVMQNPRHLVRRRGQEARLRCSPMKGHSHVYWYRQLPEEGLKFMVYLQKENIIDESGMPKERFSAEFPKEGPSILRIQQVVRGDSAAYFCASSPDRGGYGYTFGSGTRLTVV.

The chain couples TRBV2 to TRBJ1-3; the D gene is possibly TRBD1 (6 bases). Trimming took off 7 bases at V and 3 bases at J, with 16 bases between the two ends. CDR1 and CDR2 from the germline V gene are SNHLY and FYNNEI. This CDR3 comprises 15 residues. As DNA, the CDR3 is TGTGCCAGCACTAGGAACAGGGCGGGTGGAAACACCATATATTTT. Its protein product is CASTRNRAGGNTIYF.

The CDR3 sequence: CASSNPGLAGGPHTQYF. The CDR3 coding sequence is TGTGCCAGCAGCAACCCGGGACTAGCGGGGGGGCCACATACGCAGTATTTT. J is TRBJ2-3 and V is TRBV5-4; 16 nucleotides align to TRBD2. The CDR3 has 17 amino acids. Germline V CDR1 and CDR2: SGHNT, YYREEE (reference sequence). V lost 4 bases to trimming and J lost 7 bases; unmatched junction nucleotides: 9.

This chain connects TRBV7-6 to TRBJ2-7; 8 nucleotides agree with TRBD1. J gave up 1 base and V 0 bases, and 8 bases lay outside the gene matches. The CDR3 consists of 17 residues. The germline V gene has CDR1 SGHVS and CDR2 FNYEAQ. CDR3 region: CASSLAFRTGNSYEQYF. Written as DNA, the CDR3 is TGTGCCAGCAGCTTAGCCTTCAGGACAGGGAATTCCTACGAGCAGTACTTC.

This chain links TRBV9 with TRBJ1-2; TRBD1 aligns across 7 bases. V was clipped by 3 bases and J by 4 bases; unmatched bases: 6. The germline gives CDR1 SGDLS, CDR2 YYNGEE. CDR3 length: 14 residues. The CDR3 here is CASSGRDSPYGYTF. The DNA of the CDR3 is TGTGCCAGCAGCGGCAGGGACAGCCCCTATGGCTACACCTTC.

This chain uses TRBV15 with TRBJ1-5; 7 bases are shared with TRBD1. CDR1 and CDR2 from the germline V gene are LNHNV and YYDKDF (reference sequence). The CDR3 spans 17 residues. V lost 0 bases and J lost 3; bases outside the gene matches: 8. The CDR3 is CATSRDRSTGHNQPQHF. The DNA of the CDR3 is TGTGCCACCAGCAGAGATAGATCGACAGGGCACAATCAGCCCCAGCATTTT. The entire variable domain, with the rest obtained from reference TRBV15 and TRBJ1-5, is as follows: DAMVIQNPRYQVTQFGKPVTLSCSQTLNHNVMYWYQQKSSQAPKLLFHYYDKDFNNEADTPDNFQSRRPNTSFCFLDIRSPGLGDTAMYLCATSRDRSTGHNQPQHFGDGTRLSIL.

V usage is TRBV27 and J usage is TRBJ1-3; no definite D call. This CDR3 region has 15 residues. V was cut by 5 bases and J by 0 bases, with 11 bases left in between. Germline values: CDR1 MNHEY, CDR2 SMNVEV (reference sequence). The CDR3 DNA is TGTGCCAGCAGTATAGGCGGGAGCTCTGGAAACACCATATATTTT. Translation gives CASSIGGSSGNTIYF.

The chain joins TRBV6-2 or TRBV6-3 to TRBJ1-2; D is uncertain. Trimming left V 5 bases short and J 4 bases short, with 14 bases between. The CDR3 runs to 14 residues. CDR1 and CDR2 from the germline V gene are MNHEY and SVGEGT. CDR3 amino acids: CASSLTRSIYGYTF. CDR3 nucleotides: TGTGCCAGCAGTCTCACACGATCCATCTATGGCTACACCTTC.

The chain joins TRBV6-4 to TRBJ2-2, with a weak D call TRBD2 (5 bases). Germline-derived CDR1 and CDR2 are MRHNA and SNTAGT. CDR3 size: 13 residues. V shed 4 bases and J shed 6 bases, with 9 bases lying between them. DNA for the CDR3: TGTGCCAGCAGTGCAGCTAGCCCCGGGGAGCTGTTTTTT. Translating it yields CASSAASPGELFF.

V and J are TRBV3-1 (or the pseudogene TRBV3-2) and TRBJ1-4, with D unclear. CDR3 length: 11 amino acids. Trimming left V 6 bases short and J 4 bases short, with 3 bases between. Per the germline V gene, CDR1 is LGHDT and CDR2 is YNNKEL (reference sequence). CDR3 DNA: TGTGCCAGCAGTCTTAATGAAAAACTGTTTTTT. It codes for CASSLNEKLFF.